This T cell receptor (beta chain) stems from a study of graft-versus-host responses after intestinal transplantation. The wider study: Multivisceral, liver-intestinal, or isolated intestinal transplants were given to recipients. Recipients were all induced with anti-thymocyte globulin, then given tacrolimus and steroids for 3 to 4 years.

The germline CDR1 and CDR2 sequences are SGHTA and FQGTGA. There are 13 residues in the CDR3. Trimming took 5 bases from V and 5 from J, leaving 10 bases between them. Assay used: immunoSEQ multiplex PCR; TCRdb lists only in-frame clones, some missing. The sample lists tens of thousands of clones; around 90% were seen once. The receptor's source is a human patient who received an intestinal transplant, so some T cells may come from the graft donor. This specimen consisted of PBMCs, obtained 26 days after transplant. The chain combines TRBV7-3 with TRBJ1-5, with a weak D call TRBD1 (6 bases). The CDR3 bases are TGTGCCAGCAGCCATGAGGGGGATCAGCCCCAGCATTTT. It encodes CASSHEGDQPQHF.